Listed here are 23 T cell receptor beta chains from one sample, sequenced in a study of blood T cell repertoires in COVID-19. The table came from immunoSEQ multiplex PCR; TCRdb's copy has only in-frame clones and leaves some out. The data hold roughly 410,000 clones, with approximately 89% observed a single time. The sample consisted of peripheral blood. These receptors were obtained from a woman aged 35 to 49 with COVID-19, enrolled during active disease.

Of note for this clone: Mismatch with germline at one junction end may stem from a read error. The J gene is TRBJ2-2, the V gene TRBV5-1; no definite D call. The CDR3 is made up of 14 amino acids. Looked up from germline, CDR1 is SGHRS and CDR2 is YFSETQ. The CDR3: CASTLKPNTGELFF. In nucleotides, the CDR3 is TGCGCCAGCACCTTGAAGCCTAACACCGGGGAGCTGTTTTTT.

The chain is built from TRBV5-1 and TRBJ2-3; D might be TRBD2 (5 bases). CDR3 length equals 14 residues. V lost 9 bases and J lost 2, with 16 bases in between. CDR1 and CDR2 (germline): SGHRS, YFSETQ. CDR3 loop: CATGKDSPTDTQYF. For the CDR3, the DNA is TGCGCCACCGGAAAGGACTCACCCACAGATACGCAGTATTTT. Looking up the rest from reference TRBV5-1 and TRBJ2-3 gives the full variable domain: KAGVTQTPRYLIKTRGQQVTLSCSPISGHRSVSWYQQTPGQGLQFLFEYFSETQRNKGNFPGRFSGRQFSNSRSEMNVSTLELGDSALYLCATGKDSPTDTQYFGPGTRLTVL.

This clone has just a few counts. V gene TRBV19 combines with J gene TRBJ2-7; TRBD1 aligns across 7 bases. There are 14 residues in the CDR3. V lost 3 bases to trimming and J lost 6 bases; unmatched junction nucleotides: 8. Germline CDR1 is LNHDA and CDR2 is SQIVND (reference sequence). The CDR3 DNA is TGTGCCAGTAGTATCATACAGGGGAAGGGCGAGCAGTACTTC. Encoded protein: CASSIIQGKGEQYF.

The gene calls are TRBV5-1 and TRBJ1-1; no firm D call. The V gene's germline CDR1 is SGHRS and CDR2 YFSETQ. Trimming pared 4 bases from V and 1 base from J, leaving 14 bases between. The CDR3 has 15 residues. The CDR3 loop reads CASSIPGVQNTEAFF. DNA of the CDR3: TGCGCCAGCAGCATCCCCGGGGTCCAGAACACTGAAGCTTTCTTT.

The chain recombines TRBV5-3 with TRBJ2-7; D uncertain. TRBV5-3 is classed as an ORF, of uncertain function. Trimming took off 2 bases at V and 4 bases at J, with 10 bases between the two ends. This CDR3 is 13 amino acids long. CDR3 DNA sequence: TGTGCCAGAAGCTTAGTTCGAACTTACGAGCAGTACTTC. This gives the protein CARSLVRTYEQYF.

This clone has more than one count but fewer than ten. The chain uses TRBV19 and TRBJ2-1; TRBD2 matches at 8 bases. This CDR3 spans 15 amino acids. Germline V CDR1 and CDR2: LNHDA, SQIVND (reference sequence). V gave up 5 bases and J gave up 0 bases; unmatched junction bases: 3. This CDR3 is CASSPTSVSYNEQFF. As DNA, the CDR3 is TGTGCCAGTAGTCCGACTAGCGTCTCCTACAATGAGCAGTTCTTC.

The gene calls are TRBV18 and TRBJ2-3; TRBD1 is a possible D gene (5 bases). The germline CDR1 and CDR2 sequences are KGHSH and LQKENI. The CDR3 runs 16 residues. V lost 5 bases to trimming and J lost 1 base, with 16 bases between them. The CDR3 loop reads CASSFDSFRGTDTQYF. CDR3 DNA: TGTGCCAGCTCATTTGACAGTTTTAGGGGCACAGATACGCAGTATTTT. Together with reference TRBV18 and TRBJ2-3, the CDR3 gives the full variable domain: NAGVMQNPRHLVRRRGQEARLRCSPMKGHSHVYWYRQLPEEGLKFMVYLQKENIIDESGMPKERFSAEFPKEGPSILRIQQVVRGDSAAYFCASSFDSFRGTDTQYFGPGTRLTVL.

This rearrangement joins TRBV6-6 to TRBJ2-2, with a tentative D call TRBD1 (6 bases). CDR3 length: 14 residues. V was pared by 2 bases and J by 9 bases, with 13 bases between. Looked up from germline, CDR1 is MNHNY and CDR2 is SVGAGI (reference sequence). CDR3: CASSYGGQLRELFF. CDR3 sequence (DNA): TGTGCCAGCAGTTACGGTGGACAGCTCCGGGAGCTGTTTTTT.

This chain links TRBV19 with TRBJ1-3, with 8 bases matching TRBD1. This CDR3 region has 14 residues. V lost 6 bases to trimming and J lost 5 bases; unmatched junction nucleotides: 6. Germline V gene lookup returns CDR1 LNHDA and CDR2 SQIVND (reference sequence). This chain's CDR3 is CASSVQGGRNTIYF. In DNA, the CDR3 is TGTGCCAGTAGCGTACAGGGGGGAAGAAACACCATATATTTT.

The genes are TRBV7-2 and TRBJ2-7, with D tentatively TRBD2 (6 bases). Germline CDR1 reads SGHTA; CDR2 reads FQGNSA. V was pared by 2 bases and J by 2 bases, with 13 bases between. The CDR3 contains 15 residues. In nucleotides, the CDR3 is TGTGCCAGCAGCTTATGGGGGGTTAGCACCTACGAGCAGTACTTC. Its translation is CASSLWGVSTYEQYF.

The count of this clone is one. This chain joins TRBV28 and TRBJ1-2; TRBD1 might be the D (6 bases). With 5 bases removed from V and 0 bases from J, the gap between germline ends came to 13 bases. The CDR3 has 15 amino acids. Germline CDR1 MDHEN, CDR2 SYDVKM. In DNA, the CDR3 is TGTGCCAGCAGTCATCAGGGGAGCGCTAACTATGGCTACACCTTC. Translating gives CASSHQGSANYGYTF.

The genes are TRBV5-1 and TRBJ1-1; tentatively, D is TRBD1 (6 bases). Trimming removed 4 bases from V and 5 bases from J, with 15 bases in between. This CDR3 is 14 amino acids long. Germline V gives CDR1 SGHRS, CDR2 YFSETQ. The CDR3 loop is CASSLGGAGTEAFF. Here the CDR3 DNA reads TGCGCCAGCAGCCTGGGGGGCGCAGGGACTGAAGCTTTCTTT.

This chain connects TRBV7-2 to TRBJ1-4, with a tentative D call TRBD1 (5 bases). The CDR3 has 16 amino acids. V lost 4 bases and J 4 bases, leaving 16 bases between the germline ends. From germline, CDR1 is SGHTA and CDR2 FQGNSA. In DNA, the CDR3 is TGTGCCAGCAGCTCCGCACAGGCCCTCCTTAATGAAAAACTGTTTTTT. It encodes CASSSAQALLNEKLFF.

The chain recombines TRBV7-2 with TRBJ2-5; 7 positions agree with TRBD1. CDR1 is SGHTA and CDR2 is FQGNSA in the germline V gene. The trim removed 2 bases at V and 1 base at J, leaving 1 base unmatched. This CDR3 has 14 residues. The CDR3 DNA reads as TGTGCCAGCAGCTTATCAGGGGGCCAAGAGACCCAGTACTTC. Translation: CASSLSGGQETQYF.

This sequence joins TRBV19 and TRBJ2-1, with 9 bases matching TRBD2. The CDR3 is 16 amino acids. The V and J ends lost 7 bases and 9 bases, in that order; junction bases with no gene match: 16. Germline lookup yields CDR1 LNHDA and CDR2 SQIVND (reference sequence). The CDR3 protein is CASIAGGGRELGEQFF. The CDR3 DNA reads as TGTGCCAGTATAGCCGGCGGCGGGAGGGAATTGGGTGAGCAGTTCTTC.

The chain uses TRBV7-3 and TRBJ1-6; the D is unclear. The CDR3 loop spans 15 amino acids. V was clipped by 0 bases and J by 1 base, with 4 bases between them. The germline V gene encodes CDR1 SGHTA and CDR2 FQGTGA. The CDR3 coding sequence is TGTGCCAGCAGCTTAACGAGTTCCTATAATTCACCCCTCCACTTT. This encodes CASSLTSSYNSPLHF.

The CDR3 here is CAWSATGEQPQHF. The CDR3 region has the DNA TGTGCCTGGAGTGCAACAGGGGAGCAGCCCCAGCATTTT. This chain connects TRBV30 to TRBJ1-5; 7 bases are shared with TRBD1. CDR1 is GTSNPN and CDR2 is SVGIG in the germline V gene (reference sequence). The CDR3 covers 13 residues. V lost 1 base and J lost 7; bases outside the gene matches: 4.

This sequence joins TRBV19 and TRBJ2-7; TRBD2 agrees at 8 bases. Germline assignment: CDR1 LNHDA and CDR2 SQIVND (reference sequence). This CDR3 has 15 residues. The CDR3 spells CAPFAGGAGLLEQYF. The CDR3 DNA reads TGTGCTCCGTTCGCCGGGGGGGCCGGGTTGCTCGAGCAGTACTTC.

CDR3 amino acids: CASSVVWGGQETQYF. The CDR3 DNA reads TGTGCCAGCAGCGTAGTTTGGGGAGGCCAAGAGACCCAGTACTTC. This sequence joins TRBV9 and TRBJ2-5; tentative D call: TRBD2 (6 bases). Germline V gene lookup returns CDR1 SGDLS and CDR2 YYNGEE. The CDR3 loop spans 15 amino acids. V lost 0 bases and J lost 1, with 10 bases in between.

This rearrangement joins TRBV12-3 or TRBV12-4 to TRBJ1-1, with 7 bases matching TRBD1. The CDR3 contains 13 residues. Trimming cost V 6 bases and J 3 bases; bases outside gene matches: 4. DNA of the CDR3: TGTGCCAGCAGCCATGGGACAGACACTGAAGCTTTCTTT. Encoded protein: CASSHGTDTEAFF.

This chain connects TRBV9 to TRBJ1-1, with 7 bases fitting TRBD1. The length of the CDR3 is 15 residues. Germline V gives CDR1 SGDLS, CDR2 YYNGEE. After removal of 4 bases from V and 5 bases from J, the junction contained 11 bases not matched to a gene. CDR3 DNA: TGTGCCAGCAGCCCCCAAGCAGGGGGTTGGACTGAAGCTTTCTTT. Encoded protein: CASSPQAGGWTEAFF.

The CDR3: CASTSGTGGSYEQYF. The CDR3, as DNA: TGTGCCAGCACCTCCGGGACAGGGGGCTCCTACGAGCAGTACTTC. V and J are TRBV6-5 and TRBJ2-7; 11 positions agree with TRBD1. V gave up 7 bases and J gave up 0 bases; unmatched junction bases: 5. Per germline, CDR1 MNHEY and CDR2 SVGAGI. This CDR3 spans 15 amino acids.

This chain connects TRBV6-2 or TRBV6-3 to TRBJ1-1; D is ambiguous. CDR1 is MNHEY and CDR2 is SVGEGT in the germline V gene. V lost 6 bases and J lost 3, with 11 bases in between. The CDR3 spans 13 residues. CDR3 in DNA: TGTGCCAGCAGCTTTCATCCGGACACTGAAGCTTTCTTT. It translates to CASSFHPDTEAFF.